The 25 T cell receptor beta chains in this list originate from one sample, sequenced in a study of cytomegalovirus exposure and HLA in healthy donors. PCR amplification relied on 60 Vbeta primers (plus 13 Jbeta primers). TCRdb's copy holds only in-frame clones and misses some; the assay was immunoSEQ multiplex PCR. Among 99,000 or so clones listed, around 83% were seen once. The specimen sequenced was PBMCs. The receptors come from a female donor in good health and CMV-seropositive.

In its sample, this clone was seen once. This chain joins TRBV14 and TRBJ1-4, with D perhaps matching TRBD1 (5 bases). Germline CDR1 is SGHDN and CDR2 is FVKESK. Trimming took 4 bases from V and 8 from J, leaving 11 bases between them. CDR3 length: 13 residues. Here the CDR3 DNA reads TGTGCCAGCAGCCGGGGCGCCGGGGAAAAACTGTTTTTT. Translation: CASSRGAGEKLFF.

V is TRBV13 and J is TRBJ2-7; D might be TRBD2 (6 bases). CDR1 PRHDT and CDR2 FYEKMQ come from the germline V gene (reference sequence). The V and J ends lost 1 base and 0 bases respectively, with 7 bases between them. The CDR3 contains 14 residues. As DNA, the CDR3 is TGTGCCAGCAGCTTAGCGGGAGACTCCTACGAGCAGTACTTC. Its translation: CASSLAGDSYEQYF.

This chain joins TRBV18 and TRBJ2-7, with D uncertain. The CDR3 loop spans 13 amino acids. From germline, CDR1 is KGHSH and CDR2 LQKENI. V lost 5 bases, J lost 3 bases, and 11 bases lay in between. The CDR3 sequence is CASSVRHNYEQYF. The CDR3 bases are TGTGCCAGCTCAGTCCGACACAACTACGAGCAGTACTTC.

The V gene is TRBV5-6, the J gene TRBJ1-1; 10 nucleotides agree with TRBD1. This CDR3 region has 17 residues. Trimming at V came to 4 bases and at J to 1 base, leaving 10 bases not matched to a gene. Germline values: CDR1 SGHDT, CDR2 YYEEEE. The CDR3 is CASSLSWDRGRNTEAFF. CDR3 nucleotide sequence: TGTGCCAGCAGCCTATCCTGGGACAGGGGTCGGAACACTGAAGCTTTCTTT.

The J gene is TRBJ1-3, the V gene TRBV2; D possibly corresponds to TRBD1 (6 bases). The CDR3 runs to 14 residues. Germline values: CDR1 SNHLY, CDR2 FYNNEI. V was trimmed by 4 bases and J by 4 bases, leaving 11 bases between them. The CDR3 protein is CASSGEGQGNTIYF. The CDR3 region has the DNA TGTGCCAGCAGTGGGGAAGGACAGGGAAACACCATATATTTT.

A single count supports this clone. The rearrangement joins TRBV30 to TRBJ2-1, with a tentative D call TRBD2 (7 bases). Per germline, CDR1 GTSNPN and CDR2 SVGIG (reference sequence). V was cut by 2 bases and J by 6 bases, with 29 bases left in between. CDR3 length equals 19 residues. The CDR3 bases are TGTGCCTGGAGTAATAGGCGGGGGCGCAAGGGTTTTAGATTCAATGAGCAGTTCTTC. It translates to CAWSNRRGRKGFRFNEQFF.

The chain is built from TRBV5-6 and TRBJ2-3; TRBD1 is a possible D gene (5 bases). CDR3 length equals 15 residues. The germline gives CDR1 SGHDT, CDR2 YYEEEE. Trimming left V 2 bases short and J 2 bases short, with 12 bases between. The CDR3 is CASSFQGLPTDTQYF. CDR3 nucleotides: TGTGCCAGCAGCTTTCAGGGCCTCCCCACAGATACGCAGTATTTT.

This clone was counted between two and nine times. The chain is built from TRBV5-5 and TRBJ2-3; 8 bases line up with TRBD1. V shed 6 bases and J 2 bases; nucleotides not matched to a gene: 8. Germline assignment: CDR1 SGHKS and CDR2 YYEKEE (reference sequence). This CDR3 spans 15 amino acids. This CDR3 is CASNLGTGNTDTQYF. CDR3 nucleotide sequence: TGTGCCAGCAACCTTGGGACAGGTAACACAGATACGCAGTATTTT.

V usage is TRBV7-2 and J usage is TRBJ1-2; a weak D match, TRBD1 (6 bases). The CDR3 is 13 amino acids. V was trimmed by 5 bases and J by 8 bases, leaving 15 bases between them. Germline CDR1 SGHTA, CDR2 FQGNSA. CDR3 DNA sequence: TGTGCCAGCAGCGGGGGACAAATTGGCGGCTACACCTTC. This codes for CASSGGQIGGYTF.

The genes are TRBV2 and TRBJ2-7; the D is unclear. Germline CDR1 reads SNHLY; CDR2 reads FYNNEI. The V end lost 7 bases, the J end lost 3 bases, and 13 bases lay between the germline ends. The CDR3 covers 13 residues. The CDR3 spells CASKPALYYEQYF. The CDR3 nucleotides are TGTGCCAGCAAGCCTGCGCTCTACTACGAGCAGTACTTC.

DNA of the CDR3: TGTGCCAGCAGCTTAGCCAGAATTGACAGGGGTCCGGCGCAGTACTTC. Encoded protein: CASSLARIDRGPAQYF. The chain recombines TRBV7-2 with TRBJ2-7; 8 bases are shared with TRBD1. The germline CDR1 and CDR2 sequences are SGHTA and FQGNSA. This CDR3 has 16 amino acids. Trimming cost V 0 bases and J 9 bases; bases outside gene matches: 13. Using reference TRBV7-2 and TRBJ2-7 for the parts outside the CDR3, the full variable domain is GAGVSQSPSNKVTEKGKDVELRCDPISGHTALYWYRQSLGQGLEFLIYFQGNSAPDKSGLPSDRFSAERTGGSVSTLTIQRTQQEDSAVYLCASSLARIDRGPAQYFGPGTRLTVT.

This chain joins TRBV15 and TRBJ1-5; 8 nucleotides match TRBD1. J lost 7 bases, V lost 4 bases, and 12 bases had no gene match. CDR3 size: 16 residues. Germline V lookup: CDR1 LNHNV, CDR2 YYDKDF (reference sequence). CDR3 DNA sequence: TGTGCCACCAGCACTAACCGACCGGGACAGGCCCAGCCCCAGCATTTT. Translating gives CATSTNRPGQAQPQHF. The complete variable domain, with remaining parts taken from reference TRBV15 and TRBJ1-5, reads DAMVIQNPRYQVTQFGKPVTLSCSQTLNHNVMYWYQQKSSQAPKLLFHYYDKDFNNEADTPDNFQSRRPNTSFCFLDIRSPGLGDTAMYLCATSTNRPGQAQPQHFGDGTRLSIL.

The chain has TRBV6-5 and TRBJ1-1, with 11 bases lining up with TRBD1. There are 14 residues in the CDR3. J gave up 8 bases and V 6 bases, and 8 bases lay outside the gene matches. CDR1 and CDR2 (germline): MNHEY, SVGAGI. The DNA for the CDR3 is TGTGCCAGCAGCCGCCGGGACAGGGGGAGGGAAGCTTTCTTT. Its protein product is CASSRRDRGREAFF.

This clone appeared a single time. The J gene is TRBJ1-1, the V gene TRBV6-1, with 7 bases identical to TRBD1. V lost 4 bases and J lost 5; bases outside the gene matches: 4. Germline CDR1 and CDR2: MNHNS and SASEGT. The CDR3 spans 13 residues. The CDR3 DNA sequence: TGTGCCAGCAGTGTTACAGGGGTTACTGAAGCTTTCTTT. Protein product: CASSVTGVTEAFF.

This sequence joins TRBV7-9 and TRBJ2-1; D is uncertain. The CDR3 spans 12 residues. The V gene lost 6 bases and the J gene lost 4 bases, with 7 bases spanning the gap. Germline V lookup: CDR1 SEHNR, CDR2 FQNEAQ (reference sequence). CDR3 loop: CASSLQYNEQFF. CDR3 in DNA: TGTGCCAGCAGTCTCCAGTACAATGAGCAGTTCTTC.

The chain joins TRBV5-1 to TRBJ2-7; TRBD1 matches 7 bases. With 5 bases clipped from V and 5 bases from J, the junction kept 4 bases outside the gene matches. The CDR3 spans 12 residues. CDR1 and CDR2 from the germline V gene are SGHRS and YFSETQ. CDR3 coding DNA: TGCGCCAGCAGACAGGGGACCGACGAGCAGTACTTC. Encoded protein: CASRQGTDEQYF.

This clone was seen only once. Germline and junction disagree at one end, which may indicate a read error. For the CDR3, the DNA is TGTGCCTGCAGCTTAGGGGACAGGGGGTCAGAGGGGGTGCAGTTCTTC. Translating it yields CACSLGDRGSEGVQFF. The chain links TRBV7-9 to TRBJ2-1, with TRBD1 matching over 11 bases. From germline, CDR1 is SEHNR and CDR2 FQNEAQ (reference sequence). CDR3 size: 16 residues.

This clone was counted a single time. The CDR3 loop is CASSFGADNYGYTF. The CDR3 bases are TGCGCCAGCAGTTTTGGGGCGGATAACTATGGCTACACCTTC. The chain joins TRBV5-1 to TRBJ1-2; D possibly corresponds to TRBD1 (5 bases). Trimming shortened V by 5 bases and J by 1 base, and 12 bases separated the two germline ends. Per germline, CDR1 SGHRS and CDR2 YFSETQ. The CDR3 sequence is 14 residues long.

The chain couples TRBV5-1 to TRBJ2-1, with 10 bases lining up with TRBD1. The CDR3 spans 15 residues. Losses at the gene ends were 4 bases for V and 5 bases for J; bases not matched to a gene: 6. In germline, CDR1 is SGHRS, CDR2 YFSETQ. The CDR3 DNA follows: TGCGCCAGCAGCCCGGGACAGGGGATGGACAATGAGCAGTTCTTC. Protein: CASSPGQGMDNEQFF.

The chain employs TRBV6-1 and TRBJ2-2, with a tentative D call TRBD1 (5 bases). CDR1 and CDR2 from the germline V gene are MNHNS and SASEGT. The CDR3 has 12 residues. Trimming took off 7 bases at V and 7 bases at J, with 10 bases between the two ends. The CDR3 region has the DNA TGTGCCAGCAAAGGGGTGAACGGGGAGCTGTTTTTT. It translates to CASKGVNGELFF.

The CDR3 sequence: CASSLRAASSTDTQYF. CDR3 in DNA: TGTGCCAGCAGCTTAAGGGCTGCGTCTAGCACAGATACGCAGTATTTT. The V and J genes are TRBV7-3 and TRBJ2-3; D is undetermined. CDR1 SGHTA and CDR2 FQGTGA come from the germline V gene. This CDR3 has 16 amino acids. Trimming pared 1 base from V and 0 bases from J, leaving 11 bases between.

This chain joins TRBV25-1 and TRBJ2-2, with 7 bases lining up with TRBD1. Germline CDR1 MGHDK, CDR2 SYGVNS. The V gene end was trimmed by 2 bases and the J gene end by 7 bases; junction bases not matched to a gene: 10. The CDR3 length is 16 residues. The DNA of the CDR3 is TGTGCCAGCAGTGAACCCAGGGGACAGCGAGTCGGGGAGCTGTTTTTT. Translation gives CASSEPRGQRVGELFF.

The chain links TRBV2 to TRBJ1-1; maybe TRBD1 (5 bases). The CDR3 runs 14 residues. Between the trimmed V and J ends, which lost 1 base and 3 bases, there was a span of 9 bases. Germline CDR1 SNHLY, CDR2 FYNNEI. CDR3 nucleotides: TGTGCCAGCAGTGAAGAGGGGCTCCACACTGAAGCTTTCTTT. Translated, it gives CASSEEGLHTEAFF. Using reference TRBV2 and TRBJ1-1 for the parts outside the CDR3, the full variable domain is EPEVTQTPSHQVTQMGQEVILRCVPISNHLYFYWYRQILGQKVEFLVSFYNNEISEKSEIFDDQFSVERPDGSNFTLKIRSTKLEDSAMYFCASSEEGLHTEAFFGQGTRLTVV.

A note on this clone: The junction and the germline gene differ at one end; a read error may be behind it. This sequence joins TRBV6-5 and TRBJ1-2; a possible D gene is TRBD1 (6 bases). The CDR3 spans 14 residues. CDR1 and CDR2 (germline): MNHEY, SVGAGI. The CDR3 loop is CASSYTWDTHGYPF. The CDR3 bases are TGTGCCAGCAGTTACACCTGGGACACTCATGGCTACCCCTTC.

The chain couples TRBV11-2 to TRBJ2-1, with D perhaps TRBD1 (5 bases). This CDR3 is 14 amino acids long. The V end lost 2 bases, the J end lost 5 bases, and 10 bases lay between the germline ends. CDR1 is SGHAT and CDR2 is FQNNGV in the germline V gene. Here the CDR3 DNA reads TGTGCCAGCAGCTTACTGGCGACAGACAATGAGCAGTTCTTC. Its translation is CASSLLATDNEQFF.